This is a list of T cell receptor beta chains from one sample in a study of blood T cells in healthy people across ages. One entry per CDR3 protein, called by TCRdb with MiXCR from the 5' RACE reads. The sample records roughly 800,000 distinct CDR3 sequences, over 45% being singletons. Sequences were obtained from blood. The source of these receptors is a man under 40 in good health. Each CDR3 is given with its conserved first and last residue. D genes are given only for firm matches. Only some rows state a clone size, as once, few, many or a class for expanded clones.

NA	TRBV6-5	TRBJ2-6	NA	TGTGCCAGCAGTTACTCGATGGGAGTAGCCTCTGGGGCCAACGTCCTGACTTTC	CASSYSMGVASGANVLTF
NA	TRBV12-3/TRBV12-4	TRBJ2-1	NA	TGTGCCAGCAGTTTCGGGTTATCGGGGGGCTATGAGCAGTTCTTC	CASSFGLSGGYEQFF
NA	TRBV4-2	TRBJ2-1	TRBD2	TGTGCCAGCAGCCAATTACTAGCGTCGCTTAGGGACAATGAGCAGTTCTTC	CASSQLLASLRDNEQFF
NA	TRBV20-1	TRBJ2-7	NA	TGCAGTGCTAGCTTGGACGACGAGCAGTACTTC	CSASLDDEQYF
NA	TRBV12-3/TRBV12-4	TRBJ2-1	NA	TGTGCCAGCTCGACGGCGGGCAATGAGCAGTTCTTC	CASSTAGNEQFF
NA	TRBV12-5	TRBJ2-7	TRBD1	TGTGCTAGTGCTTCGGGACAGGGTGCCTACGAGCAGTACTTC	CASASGQGAYEQYF
once	TRBV10-3	TRBJ2-7	TRBD2	TGTGCCATCAGTGAGTGGACTAGCTACGAGCAGTACTTC	CAISEWTSYEQYF
once	TRBV9	TRBJ1-4	NA	TGTGCCAGCAGCGTAGCCAGGGGCGGCGAAAAACTGTTTTTT	CASSVARGGEKLFF
NA	TRBV20-1	TRBJ2-7	NA	TGCAGTGCTACCGGGTCCGGCACCTCCTACGAGCAGTACTTC	CSATGSGTSYEQYF
NA	TRBV7-3	TRBJ2-3	TRBD2	TGTGCCAGCAGCGCGTTCGGTAGCGGGAACGCAGATACGCAGTATTTT	CASSAFGSGNADTQYF
NA	TRBV2	TRBJ1-5	TRBD1	TGTGCAACGAAGGGACAGAGGGAGGAGGATCAGCCCCAGCATTTT	CATKGQREEDQPQHF
NA	TRBV2	TRBJ2-1	NA	TGTGCCAAAGGGGTGTCCTACAATGAGCAGTTCTTC	CAKGVSYNEQFF
NA	TRBV28	TRBJ2-6	NA	TGTGCCAGCAGAACCGGACCGGCTGCTGGGGCCAACGTCCTGACTTTC	CASRTGPAAGANVLTF
NA	TRBV3-1	TRBJ2-5	TRBD1	TGTGCCAGCGGCCAGGGACAGGGACAGACCCAGTACTTC	CASGQGQGQTQYF
few	TRBV7-2	TRBJ2-7	TRBD2	TGTGCCAGCAGCGCACTAGCGGGTCTTTACGAGCAGTACTTC	CASSALAGLYEQYF
NA	TRBV7-9	TRBJ1-6	NA	TGTGCCAGAGATTCCCGGCGATCGCCTGCTAGTAATTCACCCCTCCACTTT	CARDSRRSPASNSPLHF
NA	TRBV7-3	TRBJ2-3	NA	TGTGCCAGCAGCGGCCCCTACACAGATACGCAGTATTTT	CASSGPYTDTQYF
NA	TRBV11-2	TRBJ2-7	NA	TGTGCCAGCAGCCGCTTTGGGAGCCTAGGCTACGAGCAGTACTTC	CASSRFGSLGYEQYF
few	TRBV7-8	TRBJ2-7	NA	TGTGCCAGCAGCTCGCGAGCGGAACCCTACGAGCAGTACTTC	CASSSRAEPYEQYF
NA	TRBV5-6	TRBJ2-1	TRBD1	TGTGCCAGCAGCTTGGTAGTGGGACAGAGGAATGAGCAGTTCTTC	CASSLVVGQRNEQFF
NA	TRBV27	TRBJ2-3	TRBD2	TGTGCCAGCAGTATACTCGGGACTAGCGGAGATACGCAGTATTTT	CASSILGTSGDTQYF
NA	TRBV18	TRBJ1-5	NA	TGTGCCAGCTCCCCGGCACAGGATAGCAATCAGCCCCAGCATTTT	CASSPAQDSNQPQHF
NA	TRBV12-3/TRBV12-4	TRBJ2-3	NA	TGTGCCAGCAGTTATATCGGGAGAACAGATGCGCAGTATTTT	CASSYIGRTDAQYF
NA	TRBV5-5	TRBJ2-2	NA	TGTGCCAGCGACAGGAGGAACACCGGGGAGCTGTTTTTT	CASDRRNTGELFF
NA	TRBV7-2	TRBJ2-5	NA	TGTGCCAGCAGTTTACAGGGAACTCGGGAGACCCAGTACTTC	CASSLQGTRETQYF
NA	TRBV6-2/TRBV6-3	TRBJ2-4	TRBD2	TGTGCCAGCAGAACGGGGGGAGCCAAAAACATTCAGTACTTC	CASRTGGAKNIQYF
few	TRBV11-2	TRBJ2-7	NA	TGTGCCAGCAGCTTCAAATTAGAACATCCCTCCTACGAGCAGTACTTC	CASSFKLEHPSYEQYF
NA	TRBV29-1	TRBJ2-5	TRBD2	TGCAGCGTTCAAACTAGCGGGGGGACGTCCGGGGAGACCCAGTACTTC	CSVQTSGGTSGETQYF
few	TRBV3-1	TRBJ2-1	NA	TGTGCCAGCAGCCCTAATGGCCATGAGCAGTTCTTC	CASSPNGHEQFF
few	TRBV20-1	TRBJ2-5	TRBD2	TGCAGTGTTGAGGGACTAGCGGGAGATGGTGGGGAGACCCAGTACTTC	CSVEGLAGDGGETQYF
NA	TRBV6-6	TRBJ2-7	TRBD1	TGTGCCAGCAGGATTGGGACAGGGAGCTCCTACGAGCAGTACTTC	CASRIGTGSSYEQYF
NA	TRBV20-1	TRBJ2-5	TRBD1	TGCAGTGCTAGGAAGACAGGGCGTGAGGAGACCCAGTACTTC	CSARKTGREETQYF
few	TRBV20-1	TRBJ2-7	TRBD1	TGCAGTGCTCCTAGATCCGGGACAGATTACGAGCAGTACTTC	CSAPRSGTDYEQYF
NA	TRBV29-1	TRBJ2-1	NA	TGCAGCGTTGATGTCTTAGGCTCCTACGAGCAGTTCTTC	CSVDVLGSYEQFF
NA	TRBV6-6	TRBJ2-1	NA	TGTGCCAGCACTGTAACGGAGAGCTCCTACAATGAGCAGTTCTTC	CASTVTESSYNEQFF
NA	TRBV12-3/TRBV12-4	TRBJ2-3	NA	TGTGCCAGCAGTTTTCTAGAGACCACAGATACGCAGTATTTT	CASSFLETTDTQYF
NA	TRBV14	TRBJ2-7	NA	TGTGCCAGCAGCCAAGGATTGAGAGGACCGATCTCCTACGAGCAGTACTTC	CASSQGLRGPISYEQYF
few	TRBV20-1	TRBJ2-1	TRBD2	TGCAGTGCTAGAGATATCGGGACTAGCATTAGGGAGCAGTTCTTC	CSARDIGTSIREQFF
once	TRBV20-1	TRBJ2-7	TRBD2	TGCAGTGCTGCAGGACTAGCGGGGCCCAAAACTAACAATGAGCAGTACTTC	CSAAGLAGPKTNNEQYF
NA	TRBV29-1	TRBJ2-1	NA	TGCAGCGTCACCTACCTCAAAGACAGGTTATTCAATGAGCAGTTCTTC	CSVTYLKDRLFNEQFF
once	TRBV20-1	TRBJ2-1	NA	TGCAGTGCGCCAGGGGGGGGGAGTGAGCAGTTCTTC	CSAPGGGSEQFF
few	TRBV7-2	TRBJ1-2	NA	TGTGCCAGCAGCTTAGCCAGATATGGCTACACCTTC	CASSLARYGYTF
few	TRBV10-3	TRBJ2-5	NA	TGTGCCATCAGTGAGGGATTTCAAGAGACCCAGTACTTC	CAISEGFQETQYF
few	TRBV20-1	TRBJ2-7	NA	TGCAGTGCCACCCTAGGGGTTTCCTACGAGCAGTACTTC	CSATLGVSYEQYF
few	TRBV20-1	TRBJ2-7	TRBD1	TGCAGTGCTAGAATCCGGATAACAGGGGAGTACGAGCAGTACTTC	CSARIRITGEYEQYF
NA	TRBV25-1	TRBJ1-6	NA	TGTGCCAGCAGTCCACGACCCGAGGCAAATTCACCCCTCCACTTT	CASSPRPEANSPLHF
few	TRBV29-1	TRBJ1-2	NA	TGCAGCGTTTGGTCAGCCGACACCAACTATGGCTACACCTTC	CSVWSADTNYGYTF
few	TRBV6-2/TRBV6-3	TRBJ2-7	NA	TGTGCCAGCAGTTACTCGACCCAGCCCAAAGGCCAAACGTACGAGCAGTACTTC	CASSYSTQPKGQTYEQYF
few	TRBV13	TRBJ2-5	NA	TGTGCCAGCAGCTCGGACAGTTTGACCCAGTACTTC	CASSSDSLTQYF
NA	TRBV7-2	TRBJ1-2	NA	TGTGCCAGCAGTATTAGGGACAAGAACTATGGCTACACCTTC	CASSIRDKNYGYTF
once	TRBV29-1	TRBJ1-1	TRBD1	TGCAGCGTTGCCCTACCAGGGGGGGAAAAAGCTTTCTTT	CSVALPGGEKAFF
few	TRBV3-1	TRBJ2-1	TRBD1	TGTGCCAGCAGCCAGGGGGGACAGGGATTACGTGGTGAGCAGTTCTTC	CASSQGGQGLRGEQFF
NA	TRBV20-1	TRBJ2-1	TRBD2	TGCAGTGCTAGCGATCTAGCGGGAATCTTTATAAATGAGCAGTTCTTC	CSASDLAGIFINEQFF
NA	TRBV6-2/TRBV6-3	TRBJ2-7	TRBD2	TGTGCCAGCAGTTATAATCTCGGGACTAACCGCTACGAGCAGTACTTC	CASSYNLGTNRYEQYF
NA	TRBV7-2	TRBJ2-7	TRBD2	TGTGCCAGCACCCACGGGACTAGCGGGGAGCTCACCTCCTACGAGCAGTACTTC	CASTHGTSGELTSYEQYF